This passage covers 12 T cell receptor beta chains from one sample sequenced in a study of blood T cell repertoires in COVID-19. Using immunoSEQ multiplex PCR, the repertoire was profiled, and TCRdb retains in-frame clones only, with some absent. The table shows about 480,000 clones, with around 89% occurring only once. Material: PBMCs or T cells enriched from blood (not recorded which). The receptor set was obtained from a middle-aged woman who had recovered from COVID-19.

The J gene is TRBJ2-7, the V gene TRBV5-6, with a possible D match to TRBD1 (6 bases). V lost 0 bases and J lost 7, with 20 bases in between. The CDR3 contains 16 residues. The V gene's germline CDR1 is SGHDT and CDR2 YYEEEE. The CDR3 coding sequence is TGTGCCAGCAGCTTGGAACCTGGGGGCGCGGCTGGAGAGCAGTACTTC. Translated, it gives CASSLEPGGAAGEQYF.

The J gene is TRBJ2-1, the V gene TRBV10-1, with TRBD2 matching 11 bases. The germline V gene has CDR1 WNHNN and CDR2 SYGVQD (reference sequence). CDR3 length equals 15 residues. Losses at the gene ends were 6 bases for V and 8 bases for J; bases not matched to a gene: 9. The CDR3 is CASSRVTSGRDEQFF. The CDR3 DNA reads as TGCGCCAGCAGCCGAGTCACTAGCGGGAGAGATGAGCAGTTCTTC.

The table lists this clone with a count of one. The J gene is TRBJ1-4, the V gene TRBV30; 7 bases are a match to TRBD1. V shed 3 bases and J 4 bases; nucleotides not matched to a gene: 8. Germline V gene lookup returns CDR1 GTSNPN and CDR2 SVGIG (reference sequence). The CDR3 consists of 15 residues. The CDR3 DNA reads as TGTGCCTGGAGCGAACTACAGGGGATTAATGAAAAACTGTTTTTT. It specifies CAWSELQGINEKLFF.

The V gene is TRBV19, the J gene TRBJ1-1; D gene unclear. The germline gives CDR1 LNHDA, CDR2 SQIVND (reference sequence). Trimming pared 1 base from V and 11 bases from J, leaving 8 bases between. The CDR3 has 11 residues. CDR3 nucleotides: TGTGCCAGTAGTATAGTAGGAGAGGCTTTCTTT. The encoded protein is CASSIVGEAFF.

This clone showed up just a few times. The CDR3 is CASSQAVTGVSGANVLTF. CDR3 DNA: TGTGCCAGCAGCCAAGCCGTGACAGGGGTCTCTGGGGCCAACGTCCTGACTTTC. The J gene is TRBJ2-6, the V gene TRBV14, with 8 positions matching TRBD1. Germline V gene lookup returns CDR1 SGHDN and CDR2 FVKESK. This CDR3 is built from 18 residues. After removal of 1 base from V and 0 bases from J, the junction contained 5 bases not matched to a gene.

The rearrangement joins TRBV27 to TRBJ1-1; maybe TRBD1 (5 bases). CDR1 MNHEY and CDR2 SMNVEV come from the germline V gene (reference sequence). The V and J ends lost 3 bases and 6 bases respectively, with 8 bases between them. CDR3 size: 12 residues. As DNA, the CDR3 is TGTGCCAGCAGTTTTGGGGGGGCTGAAGCTTTCTTT. Amino acid sequence: CASSFGGAEAFF.

V gene TRBV18 combines with J gene TRBJ2-5; D is possibly TRBD2 (5 bases). Trimming removed 5 bases at V and 0 bases at J, with 16 bases between. CDR1 KGHSH and CDR2 LQKENI come from the germline V gene. The CDR3 totals 16 residues. CDR3 nucleotide sequence: TGTGCCAGCTCATATAGGATAGGGAGATACCAAGAGACCCAGTACTTC. As protein: CASSYRIGRYQETQYF.

This chain uses TRBV29-1 with TRBJ1-2, with TRBD1 as a possible D gene (6 bases). Germline assignment: CDR1 SQVTM and CDR2 ANQGSEA. This CDR3 has 15 amino acids. The ends were cut back, 4 bases at V and 8 bases at J, with 23 bases in the middle. The CDR3, as DNA: TGCAGCGTTGTCCCCCACCTACAGGGCTGGCGGGGCTACACCTTC. Its translation: CSVVPHLQGWRGYTF.

The gene calls are TRBV7-2 and TRBJ1-6; 9 nucleotides agree with TRBD1. The CDR3 contains 16 residues. Germline V gene sequence: CDR1 SGHTA, CDR2 FQGNSA. The V gene end was trimmed by 4 bases and the J gene end by 0 bases; junction bases not matched to a gene: 1. The CDR3, as DNA: TGTGCCAGCAGCTCGGGACAGGGCTCCTATAATTCACCCCTCCACTTT. Translating it yields CASSSGQGSYNSPLHF.

The gene calls are TRBV6-2 or TRBV6-3 and TRBJ2-7, with 10 nucleotides matching TRBD2. This CDR3 contains 16 residues. The V and J ends lost 0 bases and 1 base, in that order; junction bases with no gene match: 3. Per germline, CDR1 MNHEY and CDR2 SVGEGT. The CDR3 DNA follows: TGTGCCAGCAGTTACTCTCCTAGCGGGAGATCCTACGAGCAGTACTTC. This gives the protein CASSYSPSGRSYEQYF.

V usage is TRBV4-3 and J usage is TRBJ2-7; D is possibly TRBD1 (5 bases). CDR1 and CDR2 from the germline V gene are LGHNA and YSLEER. V shed 0 bases and J shed 6 bases, with 12 bases lying between them. The CDR3 totals 14 residues. The CDR3 DNA sequence: TGCGCCAGCAGCCAAGAAGCTAGGGGCGGCGAGCAGTACTTC. Translation gives CASSQEARGGEQYF.

The chain joins TRBV18 to TRBJ1-4; 7 nucleotides line up with TRBD1. The CDR3 sequence is 15 residues long. CDR1 KGHSH and CDR2 LQKENI come from the germline V gene. J lost 0 bases, V lost 4 bases, and 2 bases had no gene match. CDR3 residues: CASSLDRATNEKLFF. DNA of the CDR3: TGTGCCAGCTCACTAGACAGGGCAACTAATGAAAAACTGTTTTTT.